These 30 T cell receptor beta chains came from one sample sequenced in a study of spatial heterogeneity in lung cancer. TCRdb redid the calling of the 5' RACE reads with MiXCR, one entry per CDR3 protein. Here the sample spans more than 2,000 distinct CDR3 sequences, roughly 26% being singletons. Regarding time point: blood at routine non-recurrence follow-up after resection. Sequences were derived from PBMCs, sampled at follow-up. Receptor source: a male donor with early-stage non-small cell lung cancer.

Points on this clonotype: A library made for alpha chains picked up this beta chain off target, so its size means little. V usage is TRBV28 and J usage is TRBJ2-5, with D tentatively TRBD2 (6 bases). This CDR3 spans 14 amino acids. CDR1 MDHEN and CDR2 SYDVKM come from the germline V gene. Trimming cost V 4 bases and J 3 bases, with 12 bases left between them. This chain's CDR3 is CASSWGTGKETQYF. The CDR3, as DNA: TGTGCCAGCAGTTGGGGGACTGGCAAAGAGACCCAGTACTTC.

Only a few counts were recorded for this clonotype. Because the library targeted alpha chains, this beta chain is an off-target read whose size means little. V usage is TRBV6-6 and J usage is TRBJ2-5; D possibly corresponds to TRBD1 (6 bases). Trimming shortened V by 6 bases and J by 5 bases, and 10 bases separated the two germline ends. Germline V lookup: CDR1 MNHNY, CDR2 SVGAGI (reference sequence). CDR3 length: 12 residues. The CDR3 protein is CASSLDRETQYF. CDR3 coding DNA: TGTGCCAGCAGCCTAGACAGGGAGACCCAGTACTTC.

This clonotype occurred a few times. This beta chain is an unintended read in a library built for alpha chains; its size means little. The chain combines TRBV29-1 with TRBJ2-1, with no clear D. The germline V gene has CDR1 SQVTM and CDR2 ANQGSEA. Between the trimmed V and J ends, which lost 8 bases and 4 bases, there was a span of 15 bases. The CDR3 has 13 amino acids. Here the CDR3 DNA reads TGCAGCTCAGAGGTGAGCCCATACAATGAGCAGTTCTTC. Translation: CSSEVSPYNEQFF.

A word on this clonotype: With the library built for alpha chains, this beta chain is off target and its frequency is not meaningful. This rearrangement joins TRBV23-1 to TRBJ2-7; 7 nucleotides align to TRBD1. TRBV23-1 is reported as an ORF; its role is uncertain. Germline trimming cut 1 base from V and 3 bases from J; bases unmatched to any gene: 9. The CDR3 contains 16 residues. The CDR3 loop is CASSQWGRGLVYEQYF. DNA of the CDR3: TGCGCCAGCAGTCAATGGGGCAGGGGGTTAGTCTACGAGCAGTACTTC.

A few counts support this clonotype. A library prepared for alpha chains yielded this beta chain as an off-target read; its size is of little meaning. This chain joins TRBV5-4 and TRBJ2-3, with TRBD1 as a possible D gene (5 bases). CDR1 SGHNT and CDR2 YYREEE come from the germline V gene (reference sequence). This CDR3 is built from 14 residues. V lost 1 base to trimming and J lost 0 bases, with 6 bases between them. The CDR3 is CASSLRQSTDTQYF. The DNA of the CDR3 is TGTGCCAGCAGCTTGCGACAGAGCACAGATACGCAGTATTTT.

For this clonotype: Being off target in a library aimed at alpha chains, this beta chain has a size of little meaning. This rearrangement joins TRBV19 to TRBJ1-1, with 11 positions matching TRBD1. Germline-derived CDR1 and CDR2 are LNHDA and SQIVND (reference sequence). J gave up 2 bases and V 4 bases, and 0 bases lay outside the gene matches. This CDR3 contains 14 residues. DNA for the CDR3: TGTGCCAGTAGTAGGACAGGGGGCAACACTGAAGCTTTCTTT. Amino acid sequence: CASSRTGGNTEAFF.

By proportion, this clonotype is medium-sized. The library was built for alpha chains, so this beta chain is an off-target read and its size means little. V and J are TRBV5-4 and TRBJ2-1; 11 nucleotides align to TRBD2. CDR1 and CDR2 from the germline V gene are SGHNT and YYREEE (reference sequence). This CDR3 is 13 amino acids long. The V gene end was trimmed by 3 bases and the J gene end by 9 bases; junction bases not matched to a gene: 2. The chain's CDR3 is CASSSGLAGEQFF. The CDR3 DNA reads as TGTGCCAGCAGCTCAGGACTAGCGGGTGAGCAGTTCTTC.

Concerning this clonotype itself: Little can be read into the size of this beta chain, an off-target read in a library designed for alpha chains. V and J are TRBV20-1 and TRBJ2-1; D possibly corresponds to TRBD1 (5 bases). Germline assignment: CDR1 DFQATT and CDR2 SNEGSKA (reference sequence). The V end was cut by 6 bases, the J end by 4 bases, with 19 bases between. The CDR3 contains 15 residues. The CDR3 sequence: CSAYPGNLTYNEQFF. The DNA of the CDR3 is TGCAGTGCGTACCCAGGGAACCTAACTTACAATGAGCAGTTCTTC.

Comment on this clonotype: This beta chain is off target for a library built for alpha chains, so its abundance means little. The chain links TRBV5-6 to TRBJ2-7; 7 bases are shared with TRBD2. V lost 3 bases to trimming and J lost 0 bases; unmatched junction nucleotides: 12. From germline, CDR1 is SGHDT and CDR2 YYEEEE. CDR3 length: 17 residues. The CDR3 is CASSSYRLAESSYEQYF. The CDR3 DNA is TGTGCCAGCAGCTCGTACCGCCTAGCGGAAAGCTCCTACGAGCAGTACTTC.

The table lists this clonotype with a few counts. One end of the junction does not line up with germline, which may come from a read error. Since the library was made to target alpha chains, this beta chain is a stray read and its abundance is not meaningful. This chain connects TRBV7-7 to TRBJ2-3; 7 bases line up with TRBD2. CDR3 length: 13 residues. From germline, CDR1 is SSHAT and CDR2 FNYEAQ (reference sequence). In nucleotides, the CDR3 is TGTGCTAGCAGCGCTAGCGGAACAGATACGCAGTATTTT. Amino acids: CASSASGTDTQYF.

For this clonotype: As an off-target read in a library built for alpha chains, this beta chain has a frequency of little significance. V and J are TRBV19 and TRBJ1-4; no clear D. The germline V gene has CDR1 LNHDA and CDR2 SQIVND (reference sequence). There are 14 residues in the CDR3. V lost 7 bases, J lost 11 bases, and 20 bases lay in between. CDR3 region: CASTMDGFLDKLFF. DNA of the CDR3: TGTGCCAGTACCATGGACGGATTTCTTGACAAACTGTTTTTT.

Concerning this clonotype itself: This beta chain is an unintended read in a library built for alpha chains; its size means little. This rearrangement joins TRBV6-2 or TRBV6-3 to TRBJ2-3, with a possible D match to TRBD2 (7 bases). V dropped 8 bases and J dropped 8 bases, with 11 bases sitting between them. The germline CDR1 and CDR2 sequences are MNHEY and SVGEGT. The CDR3 length is 11 residues. The CDR3 DNA reads TGTGCCAGCTCGGGGGGCGTTACGCAGTATTTT. Translating it yields CASSGGVTQYF.

By its share, this clonotype is medium-sized. This beta chain was picked up by a library intended for alpha chains and is off target, so its count carries little meaning. The chain joins TRBV4-3 to TRBJ2-7; D is ambiguous. The CDR3 length is 15 residues. Trimming stripped 1 base from V and 0 bases from J, with 10 bases between. Germline V gene data show CDR1 as LGHNA and CDR2 as YSLEER. The CDR3, as DNA: TGCGCCAGCAGCCAAGGGGCCGTGAGCTCCTACGAGCAGTACTTC. This translates into CASSQGAVSSYEQYF.

By sample share, this clonotype is large. Because this beta chain is a stray read in a library intended to capture alpha chains, its abundance should not be given much weight. This rearrangement joins TRBV7-9 to TRBJ2-1; 9 nucleotides align to TRBD2. The CDR3 has 15 residues. Losses at the gene ends were 5 bases for V and 6 bases for J; bases not matched to a gene: 8. CDR1 is SEHNR and CDR2 is FQNEAQ in the germline V gene (reference sequence). For the CDR3, the DNA is TGTGCCAGCAGCCCAACGGGACTAGCTGCCAATGAGCAGTTCTTC. It translates to CASSPTGLAANEQFF. The full variable domain, rest sourced from reference TRBV7-9 and TRBJ2-1, is DTGVSQNPRHKITKRGQNVTFRCDPISEHNRLYWYRQTLGQGPEFLTYFQNEAQLEKSRLLSDRFSAERPKGSFSTLEIQRTEQGDSAMYLCASSPTGLAANEQFFGPGTRLTVL.

There are a few counts of this clonotype. The library was prepared for alpha chains; this beta chain is a stray read, so its frequency means little. V usage is TRBV2 and J usage is TRBJ2-1, with TRBD2 as a possible D gene (5 bases). V lost 3 bases, J lost 7 bases, and 25 bases lay in between. The CDR3 runs to 18 residues. In germline, CDR1 is SNHLY, CDR2 FYNNEI. In DNA form, the CDR3 reads TGTGCCAGCAGTGATCCCCGGTCGGACTCACGGAACTTGAATGAGCAGTTCTTC. This encodes CASSDPRSDSRNLNEQFF. Based on the CDR3 plus reference TRBV2 and TRBJ2-1, the full variable domain is EPEVTQTPSHQVTQMGQEVILRCVPISNHLYFYWYRQILGQKVEFLVSFYNNEISEKSEIFDDQFSVERPDGSNFTLKIRSTKLEDSAMYFCASSDPRSDSRNLNEQFFGPGTRLTVL.

To note about this clonotype: The library was prepared for alpha chains; this beta chain is a stray read, so its frequency means little. The V call is TRBV5-1, the J call TRBJ2-5, with D unresolved. Trimming pared 3 bases from V and 0 bases from J, leaving 6 bases between. CDR3 size: 13 residues. The germline V gene has CDR1 SGHRS and CDR2 YFSETQ. DNA for the CDR3: TGCGCCAGCAGCTCACCGTACCAAGAGACCCAGTACTTC. Its protein is CASSSPYQETQYF.

Comment on this clonotype: This beta chain lies outside the target of a library built for alpha chains; its clone size means little. The chain is built from TRBV4-3 and TRBJ2-4, with 7 bases that match TRBD1. The germline gives CDR1 LGHNA, CDR2 YSLEER. V was clipped by 4 bases and J by 6 bases; unmatched bases: 12. The CDR3 runs 16 residues. As DNA, the CDR3 is TGCGCCAGCAGCCGAACTTCCGGGACAGAGGGAAACATTCAGTACTTC. Its translation: CASSRTSGTEGNIQYF.

This clonotype qualifies as medium-sized. This beta chain is an off-target read within a library intended for alpha chains, so its frequency means little. The chain carries TRBV20-1 and TRBJ2-2, with D unresolved. The CDR3 length is 11 residues. The V gene's germline CDR1 is DFQATT and CDR2 SNEGSKA (reference sequence). The CDR3 DNA is TGCAGCGTGGGCAGGTCCGGGGAGCTGTTTTTT. Its protein is CSVGRSGELFF.

Turning to this clonotype: This beta chain slipped into a library made for alpha chains as a stray read, so its size is not meaningful. The rearrangement joins TRBV4-1 to TRBJ2-3; TRBD2 agrees at 7 bases. The germline V gene has CDR1 MGHRA and CDR2 YSYEKL. V was pared by 0 bases and J by 6 bases, with 6 bases of the junction left unmatched. The CDR3 totals 15 residues. CDR3 residues: CASSQDSGTTDTQYF. The CDR3 coding sequence is TGCGCCAGCAGCCAAGACAGCGGGACCACGGATACGCAGTATTTT.

As to this clonotype: Because this beta chain is a stray read in a library intended to capture alpha chains, its abundance should not be given much weight. The chain combines TRBV28 with TRBJ2-7; D is ambiguous. The CDR3 consists of 14 residues. The ends were cut back, 2 bases at V and 2 bases at J, with 10 bases in the middle. Germline V gene lookup returns CDR1 MDHEN and CDR2 SYDVKM. The CDR3 reads CASSLSSNAYEQYF. CDR3 in DNA: TGTGCCAGCAGTTTAAGCAGTAATGCCTACGAGCAGTACTTC.

This clonotype has just one count. A library made for alpha chains picked up this beta chain off target, so its size means little. This chain connects TRBV20-1 to TRBJ2-6, with 9 positions matching TRBD2. CDR1 DFQATT and CDR2 SNEGSKA come from the germline V gene (reference sequence). CDR3 length: 20 residues. The junction had 12 bases not matched to a gene; V was cut back by 0 bases and J by 0 bases. The CDR3 DNA reads as TGCAGTGCTAGAGATCTTGGATTAGCGGGAGCCCACTCTGGGGCCAACGTCCTGACTTTC. This encodes CSARDLGLAGAHSGANVLTF.

On this clonotype: A library prepared for alpha chains yielded this beta chain as an off-target read; its size is of little meaning. This rearrangement joins TRBV6-2 or TRBV6-3 to TRBJ2-1, with 12 bases fitting TRBD2. CDR3 length: 13 residues. Trimming removed 6 bases from V and 11 bases from J; junction bases left unmatched: 5. In germline, CDR1 is MNHEY, CDR2 SVGEGT. CDR3 nucleotides: TGTGCCAGCAGACTAGCGGGAGGAGAAAAGCAGTTCTTC. This codes for CASRLAGGEKQFF.

On this clonotype itself: Since it is a stray read in a library aimed at alpha chains, this beta chain has a size that is not meaningful. The gene calls are TRBV28 and TRBJ2-3; no firm D call. Germline assignment: CDR1 MDHEN and CDR2 SYDVKM. V lost 3 bases and J 3 bases, leaving 10 bases between the germline ends. The CDR3 extends over 14 amino acids. The CDR3 is CASSLPYATDTQYF. CDR3 nucleotides: TGTGCCAGCAGTTTGCCCTATGCTACAGATACGCAGTATTTT.

Details on this clonotype: This beta chain is an off-target read within a library intended for alpha chains, so its frequency means little. This rearrangement joins TRBV10-3 to TRBJ2-5; D remains unclear. CDR3 length: 14 residues. V was pared by 2 bases and J by 1 base, with 8 bases between. CDR1 and CDR2 from the germline V gene are ENHRY and SYGVKD. The CDR3 region is CAISEGVTQETQYF. DNA of the CDR3: TGTGCCATCAGTGAGGGGGTGACCCAAGAGACCCAGTACTTC.

About this clonotype itself: Within a library made for alpha chains, this beta chain is off target, and its count is uninformative. The rearrangement links TRBV28 to TRBJ2-3; D is ambiguous. CDR1 is MDHEN, CDR2 SYDVKM, per germline. Trimming shortened V by 5 bases and J by 3 bases, and 6 bases separated the two germline ends. The CDR3 is made up of 12 amino acids. The CDR3 DNA reads as TGTGCCAGCAGTATTCGGACAGATACGCAGTATTTT. Translation: CASSIRTDTQYF.

Within the sample, this clonotype is medium-sized. The library was designed around alpha chains, so this beta chain is a stray read whose abundance carries little weight. The chain links TRBV4-1 to TRBJ2-5; 8 nucleotides agree with TRBD1. The CDR3 loop spans 14 amino acids. Germline values: CDR1 MGHRA, CDR2 YSYEKL. V lost 5 bases, J lost 3 bases, and 5 bases stayed unmatched. Written as DNA, the CDR3 is TGCGCCAGCAGCTCCTGGACAGGGAAAGAGACCCAGTACTTC. As protein: CASSSWTGKETQYF.

This clonotype was picked up a small number of times. This beta chain is an off-target read within a library intended for alpha chains, so its frequency means little. V usage is TRBV2 and J usage is TRBJ1-5, with TRBD1 matching over 8 bases. V trimming: 6 bases; J trimming: 0 bases; junction bases outside the gene matches: 4. CDR3 length: 15 amino acids. Germline values: CDR1 SNHLY, CDR2 FYNNEI. CDR3 region: CASSQGQGSNQPQHF. The CDR3 nucleotides read TGTGCCAGCAGCCAAGGACAGGGTAGCAATCAGCCCCAGCATTTT.

Notes on this clonotype: This beta chain came through as a stray read in a library set up for alpha chains, and its size says little. The V call is TRBV20-1, the J call TRBJ2-7, with 11 bases matching TRBD2. The CDR3 sequence is 13 residues long. The junction had 6 bases not matched to a gene; V was cut back by 5 bases and J by 6 bases. Germline V gives CDR1 DFQATT, CDR2 SNEGSKA (reference sequence). The CDR3 DNA reads as TGCAGTGCTCTAAGACTAGCGGGACGCGAGCAGTACTTC. Its translation is CSALRLAGREQYF.

This clonotype was observed a few times. This beta chain represents an off-target read in a library built for alpha chains; its size is of limited meaning. The chain has TRBV28 and TRBJ2-2; a possible D gene is TRBD2 (5 bases). CDR3 size: 16 residues. Germline values: CDR1 MDHEN, CDR2 SYDVKM. The V end lost 5 bases, the J end lost 0 bases, and 13 bases lay between the germline ends. The CDR3 DNA reads as TGTGCCAGCAGTCTCCCCCTGGAGGCGAACACCGGGGAGCTGTTTTTT. Its translation: CASSLPLEANTGELFF.

About this clonotype: Within a library made for alpha chains, this beta chain is off target, and its count is uninformative. The chain is built from TRBV12-3 or TRBV12-4 and TRBJ2-5, with D hard to call. The germline V and J ends were trimmed by 6 bases and 0 bases, with 8 bases remaining between them. This CDR3 is 13 amino acids long. DNA of the CDR3: TGTGCCAGCAGCTTGGGGTACCAAGAGACCCAGTACTTC. This codes for CASSLGYQETQYF.